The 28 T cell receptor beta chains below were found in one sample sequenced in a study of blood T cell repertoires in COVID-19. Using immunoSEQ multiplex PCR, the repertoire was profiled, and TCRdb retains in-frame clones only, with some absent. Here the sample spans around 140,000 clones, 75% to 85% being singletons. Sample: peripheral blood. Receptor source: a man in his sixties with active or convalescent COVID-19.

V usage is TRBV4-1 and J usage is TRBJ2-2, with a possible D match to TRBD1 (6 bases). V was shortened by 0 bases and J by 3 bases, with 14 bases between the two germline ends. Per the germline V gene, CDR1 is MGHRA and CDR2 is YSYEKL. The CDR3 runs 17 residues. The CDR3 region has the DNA TGCGCCAGCAGCCAAGAAGCGGACAGTCCGGACACCGGGGAGCTGTTTTTT. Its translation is CASSQEADSPDTGELFF.

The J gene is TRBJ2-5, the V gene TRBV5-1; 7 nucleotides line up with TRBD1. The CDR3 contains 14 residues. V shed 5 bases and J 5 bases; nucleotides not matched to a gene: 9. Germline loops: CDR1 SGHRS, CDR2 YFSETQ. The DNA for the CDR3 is TGCGCCAGCAGAGAAATTAGGGGGCCTGAGACCCAGTACTTC. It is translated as CASREIRGPETQYF.

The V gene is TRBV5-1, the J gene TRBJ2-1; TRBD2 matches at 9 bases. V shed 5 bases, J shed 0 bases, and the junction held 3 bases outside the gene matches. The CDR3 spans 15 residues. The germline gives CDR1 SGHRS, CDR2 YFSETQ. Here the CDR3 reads CASRTSGASYNEQFF. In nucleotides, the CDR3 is TGCGCCAGCAGGACTAGCGGAGCCTCCTACAATGAGCAGTTCTTC.

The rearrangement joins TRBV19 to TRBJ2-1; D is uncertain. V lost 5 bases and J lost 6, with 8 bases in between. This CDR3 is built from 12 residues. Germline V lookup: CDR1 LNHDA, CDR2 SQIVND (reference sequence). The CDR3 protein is CASSPGRNEQFF. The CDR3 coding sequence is TGTGCCAGTAGTCCAGGTCGCAATGAGCAGTTCTTC.

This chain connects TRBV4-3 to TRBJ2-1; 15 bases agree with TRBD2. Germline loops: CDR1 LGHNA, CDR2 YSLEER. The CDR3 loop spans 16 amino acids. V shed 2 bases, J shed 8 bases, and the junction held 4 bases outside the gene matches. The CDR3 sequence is CASSQNGLAGGDEQFF. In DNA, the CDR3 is TGCGCCAGCAGCCAAAACGGACTAGCGGGAGGGGATGAGCAGTTCTTC.

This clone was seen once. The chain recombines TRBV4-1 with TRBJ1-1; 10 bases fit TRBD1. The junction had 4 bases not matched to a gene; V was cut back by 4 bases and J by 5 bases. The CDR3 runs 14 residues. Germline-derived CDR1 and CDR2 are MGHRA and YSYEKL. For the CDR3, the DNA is TGCGCCAGCAGCCGAGGACAGGGGGGGACTGAAGCTTTCTTT. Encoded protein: CASSRGQGGTEAFF.

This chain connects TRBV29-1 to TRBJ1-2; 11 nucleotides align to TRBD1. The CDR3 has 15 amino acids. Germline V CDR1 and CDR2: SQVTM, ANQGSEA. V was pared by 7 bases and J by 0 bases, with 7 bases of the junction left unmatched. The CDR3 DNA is TGCAGCGCAACCGGGACAGGGGGTTCTAACTATGGCTACACCTTC. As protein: CSATGTGGSNYGYTF.

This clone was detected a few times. The CDR3 loop reads CASRLIDRGDQPQHF. CDR3 coding DNA: TGCGCCAGCAGACTCATTGACAGGGGGGATCAGCCCCAGCATTTT. V usage is TRBV4-1 and J usage is TRBJ1-5; 9 nucleotides match TRBD1. Losses at the gene ends were 6 bases for V and 5 bases for J; bases not matched to a gene: 8. Germline-derived CDR1 and CDR2 are MGHRA and YSYEKL. The CDR3 totals 15 residues.

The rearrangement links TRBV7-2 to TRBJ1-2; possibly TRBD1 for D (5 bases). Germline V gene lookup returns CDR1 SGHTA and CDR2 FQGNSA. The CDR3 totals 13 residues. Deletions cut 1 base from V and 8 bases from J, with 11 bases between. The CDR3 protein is CASSLVSGQGYTF. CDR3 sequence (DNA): TGTGCCAGCAGCTTAGTATCAGGGCAAGGCTACACCTTC.

The CDR3 DNA reads TGCGCCAGCAGCCCGCCTTTAGTGGGCGAGACCCAGTACTTC. Its translation is CASSPPLVGETQYF. The chain has TRBV5-1 and TRBJ2-5; D gene ambiguous. Germline V gene sequence: CDR1 SGHRS, CDR2 YFSETQ. The CDR3 has 14 amino acids. Trimming shortened V by 4 bases and J by 5 bases, and 15 bases separated the two germline ends.

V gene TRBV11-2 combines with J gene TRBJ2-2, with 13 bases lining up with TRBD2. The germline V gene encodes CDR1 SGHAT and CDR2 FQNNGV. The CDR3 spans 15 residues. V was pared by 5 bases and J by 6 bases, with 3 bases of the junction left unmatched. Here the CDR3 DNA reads TGTGCCAGCAGCGGGACTAGCGGGACCTCCGGGGAGCTGTTTTTT. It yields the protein CASSGTSGTSGELFF.

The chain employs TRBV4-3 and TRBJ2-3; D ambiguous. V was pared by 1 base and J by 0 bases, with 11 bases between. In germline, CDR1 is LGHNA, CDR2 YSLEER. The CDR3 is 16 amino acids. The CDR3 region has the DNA TGCGCCAGCAGCCAAGTGAGATCCGCGAGCACAGATACGCAGTATTTT. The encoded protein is CASSQVRSASTDTQYF.

The CDR3 spells CASSLARGLEAFF. The CDR3 DNA reads as TGTGCCAGCAGCTTAGCAAGGGGCTTGGAAGCTTTCTTT. This rearrangement joins TRBV11-3 to TRBJ1-1; D is perhaps TRBD1 (5 bases). This CDR3 has 13 residues. Trimming removed 1 base from V and 8 bases from J, with 11 bases in between. The V gene's germline CDR1 is SGHNT and CDR2 YENEEA.

As DNA, the CDR3 is TGTGCCAGCAGCCTCCAGGGCGCGAACACTGAAGCTTTCTTT. This sequence encodes CASSLQGANTEAFF. This sequence joins TRBV3-1 (or the pseudogene TRBV3-2) and TRBJ1-1, with a tentative D call TRBD1 (5 bases). Germline V gene sequence: CDR1 LGHDT, CDR2 YNNKEL (reference sequence). Between the trimmed V and J ends, which lost 4 bases and 1 base, there was a span of 10 bases. The CDR3 extends over 14 amino acids.

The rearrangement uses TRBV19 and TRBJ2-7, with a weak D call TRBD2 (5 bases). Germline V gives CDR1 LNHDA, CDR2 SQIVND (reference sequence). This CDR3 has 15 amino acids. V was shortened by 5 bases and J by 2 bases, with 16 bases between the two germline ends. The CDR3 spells CASSRGRQSPYEQYF. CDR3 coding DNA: TGTGCCAGTAGTCGCGGGCGGCAGTCACCCTACGAGCAGTACTTC.

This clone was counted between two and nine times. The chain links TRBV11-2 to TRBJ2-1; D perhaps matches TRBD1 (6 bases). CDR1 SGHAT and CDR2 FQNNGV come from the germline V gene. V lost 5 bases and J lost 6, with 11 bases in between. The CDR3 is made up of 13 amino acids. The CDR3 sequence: CASSTGHRNEQFF. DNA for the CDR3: TGTGCCAGCAGCACGGGACACCGCAATGAGCAGTTCTTC. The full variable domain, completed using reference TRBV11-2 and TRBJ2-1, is EAGVAQSPRYKIIEKRQSVAFWCNPISGHATLYWYQQILGQGPKLLIQFQNNGVVDDSQLPKDRFSAERLKGVDSTLKIQPAKLEDSAVYLCASSTGHRNEQFFGPGTRLTVL.

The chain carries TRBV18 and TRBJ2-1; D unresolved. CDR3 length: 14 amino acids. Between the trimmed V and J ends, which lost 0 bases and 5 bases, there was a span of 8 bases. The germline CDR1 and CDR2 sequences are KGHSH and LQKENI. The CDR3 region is CASSPPANDNEQFF. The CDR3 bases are TGTGCCAGCTCACCACCGGCCAACGACAATGAGCAGTTCTTC.

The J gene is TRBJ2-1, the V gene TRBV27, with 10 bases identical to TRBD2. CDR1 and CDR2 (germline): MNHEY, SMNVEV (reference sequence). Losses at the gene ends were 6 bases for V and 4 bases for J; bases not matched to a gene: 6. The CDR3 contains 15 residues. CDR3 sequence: CASRASGSSYNEQFF. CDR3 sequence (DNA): TGTGCCAGCAGGGCTAGCGGGAGCTCTTACAATGAGCAGTTCTTC.

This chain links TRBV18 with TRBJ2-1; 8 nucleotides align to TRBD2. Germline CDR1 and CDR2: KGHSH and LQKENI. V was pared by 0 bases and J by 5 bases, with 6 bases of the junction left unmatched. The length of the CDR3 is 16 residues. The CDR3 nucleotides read TGTGCCAGCTCACCACCTTCGGGAGGGAGGGACAATGAGCAGTTCTTC. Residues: CASSPPSGGRDNEQFF.

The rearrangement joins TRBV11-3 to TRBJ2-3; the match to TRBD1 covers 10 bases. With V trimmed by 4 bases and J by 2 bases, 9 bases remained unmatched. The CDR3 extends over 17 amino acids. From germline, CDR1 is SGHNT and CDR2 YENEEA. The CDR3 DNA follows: TGTGCCAGCAGCTCTCTAGCCGGGACAGGGGTCACAGATACGCAGTATTTT. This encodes CASSSLAGTGVTDTQYF.

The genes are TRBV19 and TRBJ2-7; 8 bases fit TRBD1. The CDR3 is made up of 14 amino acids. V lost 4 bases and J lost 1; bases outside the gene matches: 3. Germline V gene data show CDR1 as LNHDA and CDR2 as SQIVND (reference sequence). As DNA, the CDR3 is TGTGCCAGTAGTACCGGACAGGGTTCCTACGAGCAGTACGTC. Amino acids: CASSTGQGSYEQYV.

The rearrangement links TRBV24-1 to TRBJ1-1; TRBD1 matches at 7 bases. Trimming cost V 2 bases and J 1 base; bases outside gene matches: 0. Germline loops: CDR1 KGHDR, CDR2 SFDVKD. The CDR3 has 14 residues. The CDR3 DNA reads TGTGCCACCAGTGATTCAGGGGGGAACACTGAAGCTTTCTTT. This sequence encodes CATSDSGGNTEAFF.

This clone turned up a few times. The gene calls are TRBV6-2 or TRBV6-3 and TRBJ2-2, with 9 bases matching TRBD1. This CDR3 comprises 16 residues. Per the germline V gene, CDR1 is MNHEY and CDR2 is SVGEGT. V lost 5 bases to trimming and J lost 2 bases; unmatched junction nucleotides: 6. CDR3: CASSEPGQGNTGELFF. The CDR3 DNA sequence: TGTGCCAGCAGTGAGCCGGGACAGGGCAACACCGGGGAGCTGTTTTTT.

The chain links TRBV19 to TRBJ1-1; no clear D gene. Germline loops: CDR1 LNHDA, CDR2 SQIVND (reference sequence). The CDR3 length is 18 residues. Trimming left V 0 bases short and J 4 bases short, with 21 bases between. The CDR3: CASSIDFTKSPGSTEAFF. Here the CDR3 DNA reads TGTGCCAGTAGTATAGATTTTACAAAAAGCCCCGGGAGCACTGAAGCTTTCTTT.

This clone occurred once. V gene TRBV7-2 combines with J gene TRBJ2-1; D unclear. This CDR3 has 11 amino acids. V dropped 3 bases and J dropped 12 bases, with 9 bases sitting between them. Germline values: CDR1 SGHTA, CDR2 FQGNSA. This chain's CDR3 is CASSFQVRQFF. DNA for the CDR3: TGTGCCAGCAGCTTCCAAGTGCGGCAGTTCTTC.

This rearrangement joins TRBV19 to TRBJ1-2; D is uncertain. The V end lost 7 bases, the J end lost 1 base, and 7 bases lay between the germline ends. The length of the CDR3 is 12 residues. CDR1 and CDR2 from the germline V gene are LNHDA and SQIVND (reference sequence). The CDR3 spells CASTGDNYGYTF. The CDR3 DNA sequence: TGTGCCAGTACCGGAGATAACTATGGCTACACCTTC.

CDR3 nucleotides: TGTGCCAGCAGTTCGGCAGGGGGCTATGGCTACACCTTC. As protein: CASSSAGGYGYTF. The J gene is TRBJ1-2, the V gene TRBV28; TRBD1 agrees at 7 bases. After removal of 4 bases from V and 4 bases from J, the junction contained 3 bases not matched to a gene. The CDR3 consists of 13 residues. CDR1 and CDR2 (germline): MDHEN, SYDVKM.

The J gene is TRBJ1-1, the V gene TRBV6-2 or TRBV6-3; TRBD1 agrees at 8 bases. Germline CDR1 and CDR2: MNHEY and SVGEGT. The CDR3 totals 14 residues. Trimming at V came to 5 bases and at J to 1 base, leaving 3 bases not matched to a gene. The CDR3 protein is CASSTGQENTEAFF. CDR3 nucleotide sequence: TGTGCCAGCAGTACGGGACAGGAGAACACTGAAGCTTTCTTT.